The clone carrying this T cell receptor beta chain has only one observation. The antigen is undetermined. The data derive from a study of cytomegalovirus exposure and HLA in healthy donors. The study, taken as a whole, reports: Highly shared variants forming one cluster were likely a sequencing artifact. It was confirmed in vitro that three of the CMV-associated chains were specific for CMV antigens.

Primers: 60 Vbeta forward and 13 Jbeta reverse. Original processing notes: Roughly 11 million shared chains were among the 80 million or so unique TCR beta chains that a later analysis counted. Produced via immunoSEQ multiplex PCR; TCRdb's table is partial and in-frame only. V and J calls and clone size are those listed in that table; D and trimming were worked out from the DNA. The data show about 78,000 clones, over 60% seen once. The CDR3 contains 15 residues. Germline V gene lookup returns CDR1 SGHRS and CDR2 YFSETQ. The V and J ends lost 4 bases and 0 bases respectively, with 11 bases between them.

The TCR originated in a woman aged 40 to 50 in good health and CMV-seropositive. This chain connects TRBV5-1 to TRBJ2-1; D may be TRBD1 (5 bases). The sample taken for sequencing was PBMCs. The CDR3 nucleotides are TGCGCCAGCAGCCTTCAAGGGGACTCCTACAATGAGCAGTTCTTC. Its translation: CASSLQGDSYNEQFF.